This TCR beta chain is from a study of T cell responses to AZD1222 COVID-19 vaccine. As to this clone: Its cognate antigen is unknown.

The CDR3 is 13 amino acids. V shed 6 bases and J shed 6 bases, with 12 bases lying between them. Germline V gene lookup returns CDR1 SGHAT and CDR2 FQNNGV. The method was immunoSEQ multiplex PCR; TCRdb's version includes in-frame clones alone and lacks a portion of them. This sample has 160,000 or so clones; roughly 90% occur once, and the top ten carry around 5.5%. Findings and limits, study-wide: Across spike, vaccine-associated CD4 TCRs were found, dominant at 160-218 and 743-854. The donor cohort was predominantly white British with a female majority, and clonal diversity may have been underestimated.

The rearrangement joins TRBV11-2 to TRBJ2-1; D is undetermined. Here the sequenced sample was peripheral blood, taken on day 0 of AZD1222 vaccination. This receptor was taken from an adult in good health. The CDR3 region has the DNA TGTGCCAGCAGTCATCCCGTGGGCAATGAGCAGTTCTTC. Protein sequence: CASSHPVGNEQFF.